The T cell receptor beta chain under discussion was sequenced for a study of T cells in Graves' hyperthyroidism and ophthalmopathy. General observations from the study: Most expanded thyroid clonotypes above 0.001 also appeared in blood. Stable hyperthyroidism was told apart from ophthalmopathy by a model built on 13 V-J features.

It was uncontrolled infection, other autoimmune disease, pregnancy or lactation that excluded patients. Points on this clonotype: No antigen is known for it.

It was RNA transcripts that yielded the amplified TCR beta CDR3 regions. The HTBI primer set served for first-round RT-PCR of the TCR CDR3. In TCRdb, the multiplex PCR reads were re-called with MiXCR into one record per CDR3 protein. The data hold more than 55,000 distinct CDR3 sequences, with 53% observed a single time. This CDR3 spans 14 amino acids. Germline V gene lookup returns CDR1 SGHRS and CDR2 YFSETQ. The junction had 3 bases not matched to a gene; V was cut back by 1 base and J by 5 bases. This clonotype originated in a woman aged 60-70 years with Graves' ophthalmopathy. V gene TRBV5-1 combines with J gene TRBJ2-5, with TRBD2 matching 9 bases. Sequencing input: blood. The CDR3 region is CASSLTSGLETQYF. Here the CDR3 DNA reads TGCGCCAGCAGCTTGACTAGCGGGCTGGAGACCCAGTACTTC.